This T cell receptor (beta chain) was retrieved from a study of a mutant IDH1 vaccine in newly diagnosed glioma. Study-level background: Vaccination followed radiotherapy alone by 4-6 weeks, or accompanied temozolomide cycles. Averaging 40.4 years of age, treated patients were about 60% male and around 38% female. Patients had received radiotherapy, temozolomide, or both previously, most receiving both.

For this clone: The antigen is undetermined.

The trim removed 4 bases at V and 2 bases at J, leaving 2 bases unmatched. Germline lookup yields CDR1 SEHNR and CDR2 FQNEAQ (reference sequence). The CDR3 sequence is 15 residues long. Time point given: week 5, during vaccination. Each vaccine dose was 300 ug of mutant IDH1 20-mer peptide, with topical imiquimod. Using immunoSEQ multiplex PCR, the repertoire was profiled, and TCRdb retains in-frame clones only, with some absent. Of about 83,000 clones in the sample, 90% to 95% were seen once. This rearrangement joins TRBV7-9 to TRBJ2-3; 11 bases fit TRBD2. This material consisted of PBMCs, taken from a glioma patient whose treatment included an IDH1 peptide vaccine. The TCR originated in a woman aged 50 to 60 with glioma. This CDR3 reads CASSSGLADTDTQYF. The CDR3 nucleotides read TGTGCCAGCAGCTCGGGACTAGCGGACACAGATACGCAGTATTTT.